Below are 7 T cell receptor beta chains sequenced from a single sample in a study of CD8 T cells in ankylosing spondylitis. MiXCR was run by TCRdb on the 5' RACE reads, yielding one entry per CDR3 protein. The sample consists of 200,000 to 250,000 distinct CDR3 sequences, 10% to 13% of them appearing once. Sequencing was carried out using blood, either unsorted or a sorted T cell fraction (not recorded which). These receptor sequences come from a male donor with ankylosing spondylitis or in good health (not recorded which).

This clonotype has a count of ten or more. V usage is TRBV20-1 and J usage is TRBJ2-7; D is unclear. The CDR3 covers 15 residues. Between the trimmed V and J ends, which lost 5 bases and 0 bases, there was a span of 17 bases. Germline values: CDR1 DFQATT, CDR2 SNEGSKA (reference sequence). The CDR3, as DNA: TGCAGTGCTCCCCGTGTGAGTAGGAGCTCCTACGAGCAGTACTTC. Its translation is CSAPRVSRSSYEQYF.

This clonotype was recorded at least ten times. The genes are TRBV5-6 and TRBJ2-4; 7 bases line up with TRBD1. This CDR3 has 13 residues. Trimming cost V 6 bases and J 4 bases; bases outside gene matches: 4. From germline, CDR1 is SGHDT and CDR2 YYEEEE. The CDR3 protein is CASTRTGKNIQYF. CDR3 nucleotide sequence: TGTGCCAGCACCAGGACAGGAAAAAACATTCAGTACTTC.

This clonotype was detected many times. Written as DNA, the CDR3 is TGTGCCAGCAGCCCCCGGAGTGTCCGAGATACGCAGTATTTT. As protein: CASSPRSVRDTQYF. This sequence joins TRBV14 and TRBJ2-3, with D hard to call. Germline CDR1 is SGHDN and CDR2 is FVKESK. The CDR3 has 14 amino acids. The V gene lost 4 bases and the J gene lost 5 bases, with 13 bases spanning the gap.

The chain links TRBV24-1 to TRBJ2-1; TRBD2 matches 11 bases. This CDR3 region has 19 residues. Germline V lookup: CDR1 KGHDR, CDR2 SFDVKD. Unmatched junction bases numbered 12, after V lost 0 bases and J lost 6 bases. CDR3 DNA: TGTGCCACCAGTGATTTGTCGGCTAGCGGGGGGAAAATTCTCAATGAGCAGTTCTTC. Amino acid sequence: CATSDLSASGGKILNEQFF.

The sample holds many counts of this clonotype. Here the CDR3 reads CASSLAGDSGNTIYF. The CDR3 DNA is TGCGCCAGCAGCTTGGCGGGGGACTCTGGAAACACCATATATTTT. This sequence joins TRBV5-1 and TRBJ1-3; maybe TRBD1 (5 bases). The CDR3 is made up of 15 amino acids. V was pared by 0 bases and J by 0 bases, with 7 bases between. Per the germline V gene, CDR1 is SGHRS and CDR2 is YFSETQ.

This clonotype occurred many times. The junction departs from germline at one end; a sequencing error may be responsible. The rearrangement joins TRBV20-1 to TRBJ1-2; D is possibly TRBD1 (5 bases). Germline CDR1 is DFQATT and CDR2 is SNEGSKA (reference sequence). The CDR3 is made up of 10 amino acids. This CDR3 is CTGRDRGYTF. CDR3 in DNA: TGTACAGGACGGGATCGTGGCTACACCTTC.

At least ten counts were recorded for this clonotype. The chain joins TRBV20-1 to TRBJ1-2; tentative D call: TRBD1 (6 bases). CDR3 size: 12 residues. Germline values: CDR1 DFQATT, CDR2 SNEGSKA (reference sequence). The ends were cut back, 5 bases at V and 4 bases at J, with 11 bases in the middle. CDR3: CSAERDIYGYTF. For the CDR3, the DNA is TGCAGTGCTGAGCGGGACATCTATGGCTACACCTTC.